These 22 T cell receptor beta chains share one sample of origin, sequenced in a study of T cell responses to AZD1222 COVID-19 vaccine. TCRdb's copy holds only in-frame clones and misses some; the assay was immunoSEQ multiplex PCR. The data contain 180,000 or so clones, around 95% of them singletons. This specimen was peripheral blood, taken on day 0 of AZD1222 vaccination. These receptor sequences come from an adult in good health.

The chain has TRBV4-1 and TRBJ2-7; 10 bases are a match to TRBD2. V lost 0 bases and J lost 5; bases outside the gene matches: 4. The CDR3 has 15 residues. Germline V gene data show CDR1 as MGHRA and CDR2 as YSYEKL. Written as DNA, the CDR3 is TGCGCCAGCAGCCAAGATTCCGGGACTAGCGACGAGCAGTACTTC. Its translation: CASSQDSGTSDEQYF.

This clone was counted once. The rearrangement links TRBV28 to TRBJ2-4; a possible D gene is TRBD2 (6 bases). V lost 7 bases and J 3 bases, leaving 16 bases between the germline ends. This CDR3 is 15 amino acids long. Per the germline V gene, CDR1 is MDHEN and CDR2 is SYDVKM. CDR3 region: CASTGGRAVKNIQYF. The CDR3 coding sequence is TGTGCCAGCACCGGGGGTAGGGCAGTCAAAAACATTCAGTACTTC.

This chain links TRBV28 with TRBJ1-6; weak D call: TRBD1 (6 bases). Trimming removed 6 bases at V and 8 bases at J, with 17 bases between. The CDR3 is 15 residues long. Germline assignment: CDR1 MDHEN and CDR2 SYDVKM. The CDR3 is CASSQWGGLDSPLHF. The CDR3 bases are TGTGCCAGCAGCCAATGGGGGGGCTTAGATTCACCCCTCCACTTT.

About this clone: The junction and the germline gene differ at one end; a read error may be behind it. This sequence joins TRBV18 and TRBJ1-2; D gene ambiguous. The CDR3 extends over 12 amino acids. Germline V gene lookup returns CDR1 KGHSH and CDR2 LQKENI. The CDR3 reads CASSPNNDGYTF. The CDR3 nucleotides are TGTGCCAGCTCACCAAATAACGATGGCTACACCTTC.

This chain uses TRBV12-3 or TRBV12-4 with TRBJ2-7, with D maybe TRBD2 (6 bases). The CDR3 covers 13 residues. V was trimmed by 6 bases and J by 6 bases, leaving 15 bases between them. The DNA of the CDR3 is TGTGCCAGCAGATCGCGGGGAGGCGGCGAGCAGTACTTC. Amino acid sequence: CASRSRGGGEQYF.

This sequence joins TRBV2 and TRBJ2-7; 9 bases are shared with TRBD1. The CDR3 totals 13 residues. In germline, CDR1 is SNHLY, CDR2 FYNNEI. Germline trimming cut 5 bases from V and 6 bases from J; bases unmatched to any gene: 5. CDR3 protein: CASSLDRGGEQYF. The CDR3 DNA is TGTGCCAGCAGTCTGGACAGGGGCGGCGAGCAGTACTTC.

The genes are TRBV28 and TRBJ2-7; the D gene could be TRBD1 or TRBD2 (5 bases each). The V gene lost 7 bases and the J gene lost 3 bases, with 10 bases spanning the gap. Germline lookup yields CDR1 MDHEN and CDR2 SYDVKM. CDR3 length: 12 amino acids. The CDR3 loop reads CASNRDHYEQYF. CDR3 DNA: TGTGCCAGCAACCGGGACCACTACGAGCAGTACTTC.

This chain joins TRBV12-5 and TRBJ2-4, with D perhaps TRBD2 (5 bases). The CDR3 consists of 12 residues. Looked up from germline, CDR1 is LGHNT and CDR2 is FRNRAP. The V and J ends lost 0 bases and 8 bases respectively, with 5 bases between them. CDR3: CASGLVADIQYF. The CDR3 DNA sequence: TGTGCTAGTGGTTTGGTAGCGGACATTCAGTACTTC.

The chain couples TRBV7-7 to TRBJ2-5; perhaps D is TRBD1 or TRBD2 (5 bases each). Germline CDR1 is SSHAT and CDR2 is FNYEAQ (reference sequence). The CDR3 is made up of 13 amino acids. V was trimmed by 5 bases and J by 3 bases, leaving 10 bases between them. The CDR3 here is CASSPLGEETQYF. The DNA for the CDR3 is TGTGCCAGCAGCCCCCTGGGGGAAGAGACCCAGTACTTC. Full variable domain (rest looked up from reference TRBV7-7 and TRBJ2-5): GAGVSQSPRYKVTKRGQDVTLRCDPISSHATLYWYQQALGQGPEFLTYFNYEAQPDKSGLPSDRFSAERPEGSISTLTIQRTEQRDSAMYRCASSPLGEETQYFGPGTRLLVL.

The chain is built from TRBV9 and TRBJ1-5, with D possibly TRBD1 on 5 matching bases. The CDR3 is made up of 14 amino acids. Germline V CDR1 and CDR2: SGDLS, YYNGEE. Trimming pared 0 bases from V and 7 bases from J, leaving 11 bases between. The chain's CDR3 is CASSVAGGGQPQHF. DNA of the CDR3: TGTGCCAGCAGCGTAGCGGGTGGGGGGCAGCCCCAGCATTTT.

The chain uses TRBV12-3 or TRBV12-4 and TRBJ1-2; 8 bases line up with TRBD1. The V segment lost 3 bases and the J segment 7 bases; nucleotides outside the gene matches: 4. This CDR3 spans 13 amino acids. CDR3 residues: CASSFRGQGGYTF. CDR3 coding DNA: TGTGCCAGCAGTTTCAGGGGGCAAGGTGGCTACACCTTC.

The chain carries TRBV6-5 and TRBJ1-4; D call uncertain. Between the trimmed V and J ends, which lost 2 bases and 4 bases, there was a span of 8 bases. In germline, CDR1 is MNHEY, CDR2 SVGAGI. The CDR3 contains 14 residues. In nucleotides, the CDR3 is TGTGCCAGCAGTTACGATCTCCGTAATGAAAAACTGTTTTTT. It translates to CASSYDLRNEKLFF.

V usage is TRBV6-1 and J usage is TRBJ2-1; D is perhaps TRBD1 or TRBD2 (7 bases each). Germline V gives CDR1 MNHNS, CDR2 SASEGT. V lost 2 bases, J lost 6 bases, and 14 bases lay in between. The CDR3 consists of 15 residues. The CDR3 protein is CASSEKGASGNEQFF. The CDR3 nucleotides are TGTGCCAGCAGTGAAAAGGGGGCTAGCGGCAATGAGCAGTTCTTC.

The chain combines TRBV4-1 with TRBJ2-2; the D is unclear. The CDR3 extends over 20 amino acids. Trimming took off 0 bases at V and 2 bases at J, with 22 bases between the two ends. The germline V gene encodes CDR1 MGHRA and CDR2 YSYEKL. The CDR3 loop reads CASSQDRQGNFGRNTGELFF. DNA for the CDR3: TGCGCCAGCAGCCAAGATCGCCAAGGTAACTTCGGCCGTAACACCGGGGAGCTGTTTTTT.

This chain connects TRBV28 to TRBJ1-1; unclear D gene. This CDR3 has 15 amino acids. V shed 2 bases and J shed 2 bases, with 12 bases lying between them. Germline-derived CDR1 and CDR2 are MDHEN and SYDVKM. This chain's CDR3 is CASSLVNGPNTEAFF. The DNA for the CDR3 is TGTGCCAGCAGTTTAGTCAACGGGCCCAACACTGAAGCTTTCTTT.

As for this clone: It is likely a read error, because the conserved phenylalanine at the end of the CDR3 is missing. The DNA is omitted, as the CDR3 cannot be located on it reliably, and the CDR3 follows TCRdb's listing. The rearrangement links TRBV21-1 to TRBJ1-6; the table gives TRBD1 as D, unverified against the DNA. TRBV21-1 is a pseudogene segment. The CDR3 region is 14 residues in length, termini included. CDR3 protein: CARIGTGDNSPLHL.

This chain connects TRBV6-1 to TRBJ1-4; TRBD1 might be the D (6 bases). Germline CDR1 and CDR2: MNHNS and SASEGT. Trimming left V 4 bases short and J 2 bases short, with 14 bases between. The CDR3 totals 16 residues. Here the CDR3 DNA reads TGTGCCAGCAGTGCCCAGGGGCCCCGGACTAATGAAAAACTGTTTTTT. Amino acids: CASSAQGPRTNEKLFF.

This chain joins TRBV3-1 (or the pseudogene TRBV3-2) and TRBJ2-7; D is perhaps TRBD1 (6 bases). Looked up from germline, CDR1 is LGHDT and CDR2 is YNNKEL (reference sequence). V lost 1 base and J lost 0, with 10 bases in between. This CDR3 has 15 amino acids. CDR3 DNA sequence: TGTGCCAGCAGCCAAGTTCTGGACAGCTCCTACGAGCAGTACTTC. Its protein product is CASSQVLDSSYEQYF.

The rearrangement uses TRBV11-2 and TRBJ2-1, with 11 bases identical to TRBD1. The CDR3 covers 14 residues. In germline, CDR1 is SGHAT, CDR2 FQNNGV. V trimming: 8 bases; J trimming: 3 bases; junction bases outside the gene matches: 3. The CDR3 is CASAGTGGYNEQFF. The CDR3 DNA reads TGTGCCAGCGCAGGGACAGGGGGCTACAATGAGCAGTTCTTC.

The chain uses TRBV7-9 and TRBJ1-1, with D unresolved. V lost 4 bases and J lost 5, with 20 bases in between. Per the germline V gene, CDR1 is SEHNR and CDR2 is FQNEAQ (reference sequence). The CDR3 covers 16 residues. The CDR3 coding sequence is TGTGCCAGCAGCTCCGTCGCAAGAAAAGCCCTAACTGAAGCTTTCTTT. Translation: CASSSVARKALTEAFF.

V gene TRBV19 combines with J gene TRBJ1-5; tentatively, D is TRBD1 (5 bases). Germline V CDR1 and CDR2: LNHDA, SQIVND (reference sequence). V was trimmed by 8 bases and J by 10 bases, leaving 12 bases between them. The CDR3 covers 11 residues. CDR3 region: CASSMGEPQHF. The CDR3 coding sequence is TGTGCCAGTTCTATGGGGGAACCCCAGCATTTT.

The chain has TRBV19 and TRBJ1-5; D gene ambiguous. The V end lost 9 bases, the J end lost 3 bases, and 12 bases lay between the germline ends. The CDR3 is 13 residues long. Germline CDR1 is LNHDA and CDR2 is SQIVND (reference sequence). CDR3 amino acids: CASGLTVNQPQHF. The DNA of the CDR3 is TGTGCCAGCGGACTCACGGTCAATCAGCCCCAGCATTTT.